The present TCR beta chain was sequenced within a study of blood T cell repertoires in COVID-19. The overall study: T cells, B-cell-depleted T cells, or PBMCs supplied cDNA or gDNA.

Germline lookup yields CDR1 KGHSH and CDR2 LQKENI. Trimming at V came to 6 bases and at J to 5 bases, leaving 15 bases not matched to a gene. CDR3 length: 17 amino acids. TCRdb's table, derived via immunoSEQ multiplex PCR, lists solely in-frame clones and lacks some. This sample has around 80,000 clones, with 75% to 90% found just once. The material sequenced was peripheral blood. The rearrangement links TRBV18 to TRBJ1-5; TRBD1 matches 8 bases. The source of this sequence is a human donor in a cohort sampled during active COVID-19. CDR3 sequence (DNA): TGTGCCAGCTCCCTGCTGGTAGGAGGACAGGGCGATCAGCCCCAGCATTTT. The encoded protein is CASSLLVGGQGDQPQHF.